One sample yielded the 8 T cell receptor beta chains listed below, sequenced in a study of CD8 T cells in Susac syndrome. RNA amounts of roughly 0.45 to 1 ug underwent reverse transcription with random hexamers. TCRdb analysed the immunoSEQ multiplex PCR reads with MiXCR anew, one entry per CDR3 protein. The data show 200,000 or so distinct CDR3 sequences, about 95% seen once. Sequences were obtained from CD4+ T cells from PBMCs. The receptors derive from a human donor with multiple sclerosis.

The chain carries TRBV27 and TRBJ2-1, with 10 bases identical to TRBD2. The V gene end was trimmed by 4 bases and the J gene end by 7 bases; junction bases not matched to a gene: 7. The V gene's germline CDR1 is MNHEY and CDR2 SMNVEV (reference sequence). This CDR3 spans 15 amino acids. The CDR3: CASSSPGLARNEQFF. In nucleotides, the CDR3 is TGTGCCAGCAGTTCCCCGGGACTAGCGAGGAATGAGCAGTTCTTC.

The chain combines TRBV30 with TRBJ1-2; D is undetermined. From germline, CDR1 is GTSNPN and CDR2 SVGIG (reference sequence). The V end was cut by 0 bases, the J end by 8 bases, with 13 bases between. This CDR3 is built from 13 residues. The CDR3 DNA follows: TGTGCCTGGAGTGTTGGGTTGCGTCGCGGCTACACCTTC. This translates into CAWSVGLRRGYTF.

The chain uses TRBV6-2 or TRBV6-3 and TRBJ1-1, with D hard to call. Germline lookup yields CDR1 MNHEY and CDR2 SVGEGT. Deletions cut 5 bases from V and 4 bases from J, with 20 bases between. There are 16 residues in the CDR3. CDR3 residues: CASSPLGRVWSTEAFF. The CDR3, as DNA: TGTGCCAGCAGTCCTCTCGGTAGGGTGTGGAGCACTGAAGCTTTCTTT.

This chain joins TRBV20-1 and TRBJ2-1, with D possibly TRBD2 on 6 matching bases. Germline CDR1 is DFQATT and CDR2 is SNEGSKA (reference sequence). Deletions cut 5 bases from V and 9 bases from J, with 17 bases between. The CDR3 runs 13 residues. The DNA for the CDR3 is TGCAGTGCTCAGGCCGGGACTCAGGGTGAGCAGTTCTTC. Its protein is CSAQAGTQGEQFF.

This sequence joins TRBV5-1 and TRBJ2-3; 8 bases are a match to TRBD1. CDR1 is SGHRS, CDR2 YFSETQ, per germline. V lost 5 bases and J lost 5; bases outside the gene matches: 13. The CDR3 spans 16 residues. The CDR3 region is CASRPVQGGSGDTQYF. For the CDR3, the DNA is TGCGCCAGCAGGCCCGTACAGGGGGGTAGTGGAGATACGCAGTATTTT.

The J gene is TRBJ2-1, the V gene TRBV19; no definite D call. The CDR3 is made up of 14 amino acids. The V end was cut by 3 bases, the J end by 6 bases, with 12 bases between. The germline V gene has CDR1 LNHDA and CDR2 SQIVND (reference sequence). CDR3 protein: CASSINSGVNEQFF. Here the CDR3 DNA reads TGTGCCAGTAGTATCAACAGTGGGGTCAATGAGCAGTTCTTC.

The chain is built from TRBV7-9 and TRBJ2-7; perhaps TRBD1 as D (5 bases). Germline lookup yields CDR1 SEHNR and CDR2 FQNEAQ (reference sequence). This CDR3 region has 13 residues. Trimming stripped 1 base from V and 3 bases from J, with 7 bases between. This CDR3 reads CASSLGTIYEQYF. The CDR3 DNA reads TGTGCCAGCAGCTTAGGGACAATCTACGAGCAGTACTTC.

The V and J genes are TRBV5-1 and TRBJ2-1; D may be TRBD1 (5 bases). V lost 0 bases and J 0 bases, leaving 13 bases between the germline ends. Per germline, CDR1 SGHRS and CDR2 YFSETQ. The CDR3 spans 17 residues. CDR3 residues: CASSLAAGRSSYNEQFF. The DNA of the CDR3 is TGCGCCAGCAGCTTGGCGGCAGGGCGGAGCTCCTACAATGAGCAGTTCTTC.